The 2 T cell receptor beta chains listed next were all sequenced from one sample in a study of T cells after yellow fever vaccination (dated by TCRdb to between 2018 and 2021). Libraries were prepared through 5' RACE. Instrument used: Illumina HiSeq 2500. TCRdb reprocessing: public reads trimmed at Q25 with fastp, clones called with MiXCR, in-frame beta chains kept. Duplicate CDR3 protein sequences are folded into a single record with the most common DNA and genes. Recorded for this sample are hundreds of thousands of distinct CDR3 sequences; 7% to 9% of them occurred a single time. The ten most abundant clones make up around 17% of the sample. According to the study, the label for this sample's treatment or condition signals: live attenuated yellow fever vaccine strain. The sequencing here drew on PBMCs, taken around 45 days after the first yellow fever vaccination. These receptors were collected from a man between 18 and 29 years old who received the YFV17D yellow fever vaccine.

This clonotype was observed a handful of times. The V gene is TRBV19, the J gene TRBJ1-1; D might be TRBD1 (5 bases). Germline V gene lookup returns CDR1 LNHDA and CDR2 SQIVND (reference sequence). V was cut by 6 bases and J by 3 bases, with 11 bases left in between. This CDR3 region has 13 residues. CDR3 sequence: CASRWGGDTEAFF. The CDR3 DNA sequence: TGTGCCAGTAGGTGGGGGGGTGACACTGAAGCTTTCTTT.

This clonotype was observed many times. The genes are TRBV5-1 and TRBJ1-1, with D maybe TRBD1 (5 bases). CDR3 length: 16 residues. V was trimmed by 1 base and J by 2 bases, leaving 15 bases between them. CDR1 and CDR2 from the germline V gene are SGHRS and YFSETQ. The CDR3 is CASSLTRRGLNTEAFF. Here the CDR3 DNA reads TGCGCCAGCAGCTTGACGAGGCGGGGACTAAACACTGAAGCTTTCTTT. The complete variable domain, with remaining parts taken from reference TRBV5-1 and TRBJ1-1, reads KAGVTQTPRYLIKTRGQQVTLSCSPISGHRSVSWYQQTPGQGLQFLFEYFSETQRNKGNFPGRFSGRQFSNSRSEMNVSTLELGDSALYLCASSLTRRGLNTEAFFGQGTRLTVV.